The 20 T cell receptor beta chains below were found in one sample sequenced in a study of CD8 T cells in ankylosing spondylitis. The study's findings and limits: Several highly homologous variants made up a TCR beta motif, and this motif appeared characteristic of ankylosing spondylitis blood.

These receptors lack a known antigen. TCRdb reprocessed the 5' RACE reads with MiXCR, giving one entry per CDR3 protein. Among over 400,000 distinct CDR3 sequences listed, roughly 25% were seen once. Material: blood, either unsorted or a sorted T cell fraction (not recorded which). The receptor source for this set is a male donor with ankylosing spondylitis.

The chain employs TRBV7-6 and TRBJ2-5; D is unresolved. Germline CDR1 is SGHVS and CDR2 is FNYEAQ. The CDR3 loop spans 15 amino acids. The V and J ends lost 1 base and 7 bases respectively, with 16 bases between them. CDR3 in amino acids: CASSLEPRATATQYF. CDR3 nucleotide sequence: TGTGCCAGCAGCTTAGAGCCCCGGGCTACCGCGACCCAGTACTTC.

This clonotype was observed a handful of times. V usage is TRBV7-9 and J usage is TRBJ2-3; TRBD1 might be the D (5 bases). The V gene lost 0 bases and the J gene lost 7 bases, with 17 bases spanning the gap. CDR3 length: 16 amino acids. CDR1 SEHNR and CDR2 FQNEAQ come from the germline V gene (reference sequence). CDR3 sequence (DNA): TGTGCCAGCAGCTTAGCAGGGGCGGTATCTGAAAATACGCAGTATTTT. It yields the protein CASSLAGAVSENTQYF.

This clonotype has more than one count but fewer than ten. V gene TRBV11-2 combines with J gene TRBJ2-3, with unresolved D. Between the trimmed V and J ends, which lost 0 bases and 2 bases, there was a span of 6 bases. The V gene's germline CDR1 is SGHAT and CDR2 FQNNGV. The CDR3 is made up of 14 amino acids. The CDR3 protein is CASSLEGLTDTQYF. The CDR3 region has the DNA TGTGCCAGCAGCTTAGAGGGCCTCACAGATACGCAGTATTTT. Using reference TRBV11-2 and TRBJ2-3 for the parts outside the CDR3, the full variable domain is EAGVAQSPRYKIIEKRQSVAFWCNPISGHATLYWYQQILGQGPKLLIQFQNNGVVDDSQLPKDRFSAERLKGVDSTLKIQPAKLEDSAVYLCASSLEGLTDTQYFGPGTRLTVL.

There are a few counts of this clonotype. The chain has TRBV12-3 or TRBV12-4 and TRBJ2-7; 8 bases are a match to TRBD2. This CDR3 is built from 14 residues. Losses at the gene ends were 3 bases for V and 5 bases for J; bases not matched to a gene: 6. The DNA of the CDR3 is TGTGCCAGCAGTTTGGAGCGGGAGAGGGACGAGCAGTACTTC. Encoded protein: CASSLERERDEQYF.

This clonotype was detected ten times or more. One junction end disagrees with the germline gene, perhaps due to a read error. The V gene is TRBV5-1, the J gene TRBJ2-5; D not certain. Germline CDR1 and CDR2: SGHRS and YFSETQ. This CDR3 is built from 12 residues. This chain's CDR3 is CASSLRRETQYF. CDR3 DNA: TGTGCCAGTTCCTTGAGGAGAGAGACCCAGTACTTC.

This clonotype was detected only a few times. This chain's CDR3 is CSVAASRDTGELFF. CDR3 DNA sequence: TGCAGCGTTGCCGCTAGCCGAGACACCGGGGAGCTGTTTTTT. The chain joins TRBV29-1 to TRBJ2-2, with a possible D match to TRBD2 (5 bases). Between the trimmed V and J ends, which lost 4 bases and 3 bases, there was a span of 12 bases. CDR3 size: 14 residues. Germline-derived CDR1 and CDR2 are SQVTM and ANQGSEA.

The genes are TRBV5-1 and TRBJ1-2; 8 nucleotides line up with TRBD1. From germline, CDR1 is SGHRS and CDR2 YFSETQ. The CDR3 is made up of 14 amino acids. With V trimmed by 3 bases and J by 6 bases, 7 bases remained unmatched. CDR3 in DNA: TGCGCCAGCAGCTGGGGACAGGCGAACAATGGCTACACCTTC. Protein sequence: CASSWGQANNGYTF.

This clonotype appeared a few times. This sequence joins TRBV6-1 and TRBJ2-7, with TRBD2 identical over 7 bases. The CDR3 extends over 14 amino acids. The germline V gene has CDR1 MNHNS and CDR2 SASEGT. The V gene end was trimmed by 7 bases and the J gene end by 3 bases; junction bases not matched to a gene: 9. CDR3 protein: CASTDGRNYYEQYV. The CDR3 DNA is TGTGCCAGCACCGACGGGAGGAACTACTACGAGCAGTACGTC.

This clonotype was recorded a few times. This chain connects TRBV7-2 to TRBJ2-3, with D perhaps matching TRBD2 (6 bases). Trimming cost V 4 bases and J 10 bases, with 27 bases left between them. This CDR3 contains 17 residues. The germline gives CDR1 SGHTA, CDR2 FQGNSA. The CDR3 loop is CASSSEFYSPPTGAQYF. CDR3 bases: TGTGCCAGCAGCTCCGAATTCTACTCCCCGCCCACGGGGGCGCAGTATTTT.

V and J are TRBV20-1 and TRBJ1-3; D gene uncertain. This CDR3 comprises 15 residues. V was shortened by 0 bases and J by 0 bases, with 9 bases between the two germline ends. Germline loops: CDR1 DFQATT, CDR2 SNEGSKA (reference sequence). CDR3 DNA: TGCAGTGCTAGAGACCCACGGGGCTCTGGAAACACCATATATTTT. This codes for CSARDPRGSGNTIYF.

The chain recombines TRBV20-1 with TRBJ2-2; D is perhaps TRBD2 (6 bases). CDR3 length: 15 amino acids. Trimming removed 4 bases at V and 5 bases at J, with 17 bases between. Germline-derived CDR1 and CDR2 are DFQATT and SNEGSKA (reference sequence). CDR3 region: CSATPGHSGTGELFF. The CDR3 region has the DNA TGCAGTGCTACCCCGGGCCACAGCGGGACCGGGGAGCTGTTTTTT.

In DNA, the CDR3 is TGTGCCAGCAGCTTACGAACGGGGGCAGGGACCCAGTACTTC. Translation: CASSLRTGAGTQYF. The chain carries TRBV7-8 and TRBJ2-5; D might be TRBD1 or TRBD2, each matching 6 bases. The germline gives CDR1 SGHVS, CDR2 FQNEAQ. CDR3 length equals 14 residues. V shed 2 bases and J shed 7 bases, with 14 bases lying between them.

The chain employs TRBV28 and TRBJ2-7; possibly TRBD1 for D (5 bases). Trimming removed 6 bases at V and 4 bases at J, with 19 bases between. Germline loops: CDR1 MDHEN, CDR2 SYDVKM. CDR3 size: 15 residues. The CDR3: CASSKGATIYYEQYV. CDR3 sequence (DNA): TGTGCCAGCAGCAAAGGGGCTACCATCTATTACGAGCAGTACGTC.

This clonotype was seen ten or more times. The chain has TRBV20-1 and TRBJ1-1; D remains unclear. CDR1 is DFQATT and CDR2 is SNEGSKA in the germline V gene (reference sequence). The CDR3 loop spans 14 amino acids. V was cut by 2 bases and J by 2 bases, with 12 bases left in between. CDR3 amino acids: CSARPPGSNTEAFF. In DNA form, the CDR3 reads TGCAGTGCTAGACCTCCGGGATCCAACACTGAAGCTTTCTTT.

The rearrangement uses TRBV7-9 and TRBJ2-7; TRBD2 agrees at 8 bases. The V segment lost 4 bases and the J segment 5 bases; nucleotides outside the gene matches: 7. Germline V lookup: CDR1 SEHNR, CDR2 FQNEAQ (reference sequence). The CDR3 spans 14 residues. CDR3 residues: CASSSGLEKNEQYF. CDR3 bases: TGTGCCAGCAGCTCGGGACTAGAAAAGAACGAGCAGTACTTC.

The chain couples TRBV7-2 to TRBJ2-5; possibly TRBD2 for D (6 bases). The CDR3 is 16 residues long. In germline, CDR1 is SGHTA, CDR2 FQGNSA. Trimming pared 4 bases from V and 0 bases from J, leaving 15 bases between. CDR3 bases: TGTGCCAGCAGCTACATGGGGGGACGAAACCAAGAGACCCAGTACTTC. Translation: CASSYMGGRNQETQYF.

This clonotype showed up just a few times. The chain couples TRBV2 to TRBJ2-5; TRBD2 agrees at 8 bases. V shed 3 bases and J 5 bases; nucleotides not matched to a gene: 2. The CDR3 contains 13 residues. Germline V CDR1 and CDR2: SNHLY, FYNNEI. The DNA of the CDR3 is TGTGCCAGCAGTGATCGGGGGGGCGAGACCCAGTACTTC. It translates to CASSDRGGETQYF.

This clonotype was detected a few times. This rearrangement joins TRBV5-1 to TRBJ2-7; 8 bases line up with TRBD1. The CDR3 has 16 residues. Germline V gene lookup returns CDR1 SGHRS and CDR2 YFSETQ. Germline trimming cut 4 bases from V and 0 bases from J; bases unmatched to any gene: 9. The CDR3, as DNA: TGCGCCAGCAGCACCACCACAGGGGGGTACTCCTACGAGCAGTACTTC. This gives the protein CASSTTTGGYSYEQYF.

The chain links TRBV29-1 to TRBJ2-1; 8 positions match TRBD1. Germline V gene sequence: CDR1 SQVTM, CDR2 ANQGSEA. This CDR3 spans 14 amino acids. J was trimmed by 6 bases and V by 7 bases; bases with no gene match: 11. The CDR3 here is CSGMGQGAGNEQFF. In DNA form, the CDR3 reads TGCAGCGGGATGGGGCAGGGGGCAGGCAATGAGCAGTTCTTC.

V is TRBV12-3 or TRBV12-4 and J is TRBJ2-3, with D maybe TRBD2 (5 bases). The V end was cut by 3 bases, the J end by 5 bases, with 9 bases between. The CDR3 is 13 residues long. The CDR3 loop is CASSFEGGDTQYF. The CDR3 DNA sequence: TGTGCCAGCAGTTTTGAGGGTGGAGATACGCAGTATTTT.